This TCR beta chain was profiled in a study of T cells in Graves' hyperthyroidism and ophthalmopathy (dated by TCRdb to between 2018 and 2021). Background on the whole study: Peripheral blood was sampled at the time of initial diagnosis, prior to any treatment. To identify TCR V-J signatures that set the groups apart, the researchers used a discovery cohort of 100 patients, made up of fewer than 50 with Graves' ophthalmopathy and some 58 with stable Graves' hyperthyroidism. Prospective prediction of ophthalmopathy was tested in an independent validation cohort consisting of 18 hyperthyroidism patients and 15 or so patients who later progressed to ophthalmopathy. The 75 to 100 discovery patients were randomly split 7:3 into training and test sets. The study also compared thyroid tissue and blood T-cell repertoires from over 5 Graves' hyperthyroidism patients. Once sampling was done, hyperthyroidism patients were given methimazole at a starting dose of 30 mg daily, whereas ophthalmopathy patients were given high-dose intravenous methylprednisolone. The paper describes TCR Vbeta CDR3 sequencing of around 130 peripheral blood samples, made up of fewer than 50 ophthalmopathy patients, more than 70 hyperthyroidism patients and 17 progressor patients.

Ophthalmopathy patients had moderately to severely active disease, Clinical Activity Score of at least 3, NOSPECS grade of at least 4, and duration under 3 months. The study excluded patients with uncontrolled infections, other autoimmune diseases, pregnancy or lactation. Clinical symptoms, serum thyroxine and TRAb, thyroid ultrasound, and orbital computed tomography formed the basis for the diagnoses. Ficoll-Paque density gradient centrifugation was used to isolate PBMCs from about 10 ml of fresh peripheral blood. Trizol reagent was used to extract total RNA, and RNA quality was then checked on an Agilent 2100 Bioanalyzer. The TCR beta CDR3 regions were amplified from RNA transcripts. For the first round of RT-PCR on the TCR CDR3, the HTBI primer set was used together with the Qiagen OneStep RT-PCR kit. Libraries were constructed in a second round of multiplex PCR, after which size selection and purification were performed. Libraries were sequenced paired-end with 100 bp reads on an Illumina HiSeq2000. In the paper's pipeline: SOAPnuke was used to process the raw data, throwing out any read that contained adapters or uncalled bases, had a mean Phred below 15, or lacked an exact constant-primer or identifier match. COPE v1.2.5 was used to merge high-quality paired reads, and clonotypes were defined as unique nucleotide sequences. MiTCR v1.1 was used to align the clonotypes against IMGT TRBV, TRBD and TRBJ reference segments. The analysis was restricted to V-J combinations with a frequency above 0.0001, which together covered over 99% of the repertoires. The TCS score was defined as the ratio of F50 (clonal expansion) to E x V (chaos), calculated using BLOSUM62-based TCRdist between CDR3 peptides within each V-J. Welch's t-statistics and random forest reduced roughly 540 V-J features to 13, which were used in a naive Bayes classifier (R e1071). TCRdb trimmed the raw reads at Q25, called clones with MiXCR and kept productive beta chains. Under each unique CDR3 protein, matching rows form one entry showing the most common genes and DNA. Clone size and V and J calls follow TCRdb, not the original study. The sample yields a few hundred thousand distinct CDR3 sequences; more than 15% were counted once. Clones ranked in the top ten supply 2.5% to 4% of the sample.

A note on this clonotype: Its antigen target is currently unknown. The sample holds no much larger clone one base away, and base qualities are not on file.

The CDR3 runs 14 amino acids, cysteine and phenylalanine included. The kept DNA is CDR3 alone, 42 bases in frame from the first base. The germline V gene (reference sequence) gives CDR1 as DFQATT and CDR2 as SNEGSKA. What the work shows at the level of the full study, not this receptor alone: Sample size was not statistically predetermined, and investigators were not blinded to group allocation. During validation, the model predicted progression to ophthalmopathy a median of approximately 6 months ahead of onset, with almost 71% sensitivity and around 73% specificity. A model built on a 13 V-J signature distinguished ophthalmopathy from stable hyperthyroidism, reaching about 88% sensitivity and about 81% specificity in cross-validation and 80%/75% in testing. Blood samples also contained most of the expanded thyroid clonotypes (frequency above 0.001), which suggests that blood repertoires may reflect thyroid immune responses.

Material: blood. The TCR comes from a woman in her 40s with Graves' ophthalmopathy. In this chain, TRBV20-1 is recombined with TRBJ2-7, with TRBD1 as a weak D call on 6 bases. The better agreement between TRBJ2-1 and the DNA end casts doubt on the J call. The CDR3: CSARGLTGFYEQFF. The sequenced DNA is TGCAGTGCTAGAGGCCTGACAGGCTTCTACGAGCAGTTCTTC.